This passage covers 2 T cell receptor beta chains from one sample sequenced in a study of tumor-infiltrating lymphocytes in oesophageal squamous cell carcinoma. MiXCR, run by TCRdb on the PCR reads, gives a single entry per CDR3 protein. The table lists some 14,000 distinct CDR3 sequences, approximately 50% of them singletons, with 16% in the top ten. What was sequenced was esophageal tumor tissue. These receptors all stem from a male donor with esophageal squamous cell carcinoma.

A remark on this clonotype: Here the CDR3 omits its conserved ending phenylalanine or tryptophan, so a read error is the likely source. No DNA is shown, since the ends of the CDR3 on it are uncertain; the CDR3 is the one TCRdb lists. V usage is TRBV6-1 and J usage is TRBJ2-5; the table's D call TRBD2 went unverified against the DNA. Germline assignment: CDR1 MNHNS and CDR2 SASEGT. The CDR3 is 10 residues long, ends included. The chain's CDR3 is CASSDSTGLS.

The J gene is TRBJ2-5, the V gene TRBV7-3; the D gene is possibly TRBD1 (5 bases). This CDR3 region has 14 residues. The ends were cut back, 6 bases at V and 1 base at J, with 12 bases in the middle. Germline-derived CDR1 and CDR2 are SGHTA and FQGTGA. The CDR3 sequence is CASSQGHSQETQYF. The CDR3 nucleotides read TGTGCCAGCAGTCAAGGACACAGCCAAGAGACCCAGTACTTC.